Listed below are T cell receptor beta chains from one sample, sequenced in a study of cytotoxic CD8 clonotypes in ibrutinib-treated CLL. Sequencing was performed with immunoSEQ multiplex PCR; in TCRdb, only in-frame clones are kept and a portion is missing. The table lists some 150,000 clones, approximately 77% of them singletons. The sequences come from PBMCs, collected after 12 months of ibrutinib treatment. The receptor set was obtained from a human donor with chronic lymphocytic leukemia. CDR3s include the opening cysteine and the closing phenylalanine or tryptophan. The D gene is left open where the match is weak. Clone size is not always given. Where it is, it says once, few, many or a class for expanded clones.

.,TRBJ2-7,TRBV5-4,.,TGTGCCAGCAGCTTGGAGCCAGGGGGGTCCTACGAGCAGTACTTC,CASSLEPGGSYEQYF
.,TRBJ2-1,TRBV18,.,TGTGCCAGCTCACCAAGGACAGAGGGATACAATGAGCAGTTCTTC,CASSPRTEGYNEQFF
.,TRBJ1-2,TRBV7-9,.,TGTGCCAGCAGTAATACTGTTTCCGCAGCCGGCTATGGCTACACCTTC,CASSNTVSAAGYGYTF
.,TRBJ1-1,TRBV19,.,TGTGCCAGTAGTATGGTTACTGGGAACACTGAAGCTTTCTTT,CASSMVTGNTEAFF
.,TRBJ2-1,TRBV11-1,.,TGTGCCAGCAGCTCAGACTACAATGAGCAGTTCTTC,CASSSDYNEQFF
.,TRBJ1-5,TRBV6-5,.,TGTGCCAGCAGCAAAACAGGGTACAATCAGCCCCAGCATTTT,CASSKTGYNQPQHF
TRBD1,TRBJ1-1,TRBV7-9,.,TGTGCCAGCAATCCAGGGGGCACTGAAGCTTTCTTT,CASNPGGTEAFF
TRBD1,TRBJ2-7,TRBV7-2,.,TGTGCCAGCAGCTTGGGGCTCCCTGCGGGGACAGGGGTTGAGCAGTACTTC,CASSLGLPAGTGVEQYF
.,TRBJ2-5,TRBV7-3,.,TGTGCCAGCAGCCGTGGTATTACAGAGACCCAGTACTTC,CASSRGITETQYF
TRBD1,TRBJ2-7,TRBV30,.,TGTGCCACCGAGGGGCAGGGGGCTTACGAGCAGTACTTC,CATEGQGAYEQYF
.,TRBJ2-1,TRBV30,once,TGTGCCTGGAGGGGAGGTGGGACATTTTACAATGAGCAGTTCTTC,CAWRGGGTFYNEQFF
.,TRBJ1-2,TRBV30,.,TGTGCCTGGAGCGAAGGACCGAGCTATGGCTACACCTTC,CAWSEGPSYGYTF
TRBD2,TRBJ2-7,TRBV12-5,.,TGTGCTAGTGGTTTTGGGGTAGCGGGCTACTCCTACGAGCAGTACTTC,CASGFGVAGYSYEQYF
TRBD1,TRBJ1-3,TRBV19,.,TGTGCCAGTAGTCCCGGACAGGGGGCATGGGCTGGAAACACCATATATTTT,CASSPGQGAWAGNTIYF
TRBD1,TRBJ2-5,TRBV2,.,TGTGCCAGCAGTAACTCAGACAGGGGGAGAGAGACCCAGTACTTC,CASSNSDRGRETQYF
.,TRBJ2-7,TRBV7-6,.,TGTGCCAGCAGCTTAGATACAGGCCCCTACGAGCAGTACTTC,CASSLDTGPYEQYF
TRBD1,TRBJ1-1,TRBV19,few,TGTGCCAGTATCCCCCGGGACAGGGGTCGGACTGAAGCTTTCTTT,CASIPRDRGRTEAFF
.,TRBJ2-2,TRBV5-1,once,TGCGCCAGCAGCTTTGACAGCACCGGGGAGCTGTTTTTT,CASSFDSTGELFF
.,TRBJ1-2,TRBV6-5,.,TGTGCCAGCATCTTTTATTATGGCTACACCTTC,CASIFYYGYTF
TRBD2,TRBJ2-3,TRBV15,.,TGTGCCACCAAACTTAGCGGGGGGACAGATACGCAGTATTTT,CATKLSGGTDTQYF
TRBD1,TRBJ1-2,TRBV30,many,TGTGCCTGGAGTCCGGGACAGGGGGGTTATGGCTACACCTTC,CAWSPGQGGYGYTF
.,TRBJ2-1,TRBV6-5,.,TGTGCCAGCAGTCTAACTTTGGGGCGAAAGCAGTTCTTC,CASSLTLGRKQFF
.,TRBJ2-3,TRBV21-1,.,TGTGCCAGCAATCCGGGCGGGAGGGCCCCAGATACGCAGTATTTT,CASNPGGRAPDTQYF
.,TRBJ2-7,TRBV30,.,TGTGCCTGGAGCCTAGTTTACGAGCAGTACTTC,CAWSLVYEQYF
.,TRBJ2-7,TRBV6-5,.,TGTGCCAGCAGTTACAAAGGGTCCTACGAGCAGTACTTC,CASSYKGSYEQYF
TRBD2,TRBJ2-1,TRBV28,once,TGTGCCAGCACCTCCGGGGGGGGAACCAATGAGCAGTTCTTC,CASTSGGGTNEQFF
.,TRBJ1-1,TRBV4-1,.,TGCGCCAGCAGCCAAGATGTTCCGTCAGTGAACACTGAAGCTTTCTTT,CASSQDVPSVNTEAFF
TRBD1,TRBJ2-7,TRBV2,.,TGTGCCAGCAGCAACAGGGGTTACTACGAGCAGTACTTC,CASSNRGYYEQYF
TRBD1,TRBJ1-2,TRBV27,.,TGTGCCAGCAGCTTACAGGGGGCGAGCCCTATCTATGGCTACACCTTC,CASSLQGASPIYGYTF
.,TRBJ1-1,TRBV27,.,TGTGCCAGCAGAACGACAGGAGAAGCTTTCTTT,CASRTTGEAFF
.,TRBJ2-2,TRBV5-1,.,TGCGCCAGCAGCTTAGCGGGTTACACCGGGGAGCTGTTTTTT,CASSLAGYTGELFF
.,TRBJ2-7,TRBV6-5,.,TGTGCCAGCAGTTACACCCGGACCAGCTCCTACGAGCAGTACTTC,CASSYTRTSSYEQYF
TRBD1,TRBJ1-1,TRBV5-5,.,TGTGCCAGCACCAGAGACAGGGGGATTACTGAAGCTTTCTTT,CASTRDRGITEAFF
TRBD2,TRBJ2-7,TRBV13,.,TGTGCCAGCAGTCCAACACGACTAGCGGGAGACTACGAGCAGTACTTC,CASSPTRLAGDYEQYF
.,TRBJ1-5,TRBV2,.,TGTGCCAGCAGGCCGGGACTGTCCAATCAGCCCCAGCATTTT,CASRPGLSNQPQHF
.,TRBJ1-5,TRBV11-2,.,TGTGCCAGCAGCCCTCGTTGGGGAGGGGACAATCAGCCCCAGCATTTT,CASSPRWGGDNQPQHF
.,TRBJ2-1,TRBV4-3,.,TGCGCCAGCAGCCCCACTCAGGGGAACAATGAGCAGTTCTTC,CASSPTQGNNEQFF
.,TRBJ1-5,TRBV7-6,.,TGTGCCAGCAGTTTAGACGGGAGCAATCAGCCCCAGCATTTT,CASSLDGSNQPQHF
.,TRBJ2-4,TRBV7-9,.,TGTGCCAGCAGCTTAGGCAGGGGGGTCAAAAACATTCAGTACTTC,CASSLGRGVKNIQYF
.,TRBJ2-3,TRBV18,.,TGTGCCAGCTCACCGGCGGTGTGGGAAGGTACAGATACGCAGTATTTT,CASSPAVWEGTDTQYF
.,TRBJ1-1,TRBV18,.,TGTGCCAGCTCACCACCGGGTGGGGGGCAGGCCTCGAGGACTGAAGCTTTCTTT,CASSPPGGGQASRTEAFF
.,TRBJ2-7,TRBV6-1,.,TGTGCCAGTCTACCTAGGGGTGACTACTCCTACGAGCAGTACTTC,CASLPRGDYSYEQYF
.,TRBJ1-2,TRBV6-5,.,TGTGCCAGCAGTTACGCGGGCGGGGGGCTCTATGGCTACACCTTC,CASSYAGGGLYGYTF
.,TRBJ1-5,TRBV2,.,TGTGCCAGCAGGACGGGACGGATTAGCAATCAGCCCCAGCATTTT,CASRTGRISNQPQHF
TRBD1,TRBJ1-6,TRBV11-1,once,TGTGCCAGCAGCTTCGGTGCAGGGGGAAATTCACCCCTCCACTTT,CASSFGAGGNSPLHF
TRBD2,TRBJ2-3,TRBV7-9,.,TGTGCCAGCAGCCCCGGGACTAGCGGGGGAATCACAGATACGCAGTATTTT,CASSPGTSGGITDTQYF
.,TRBJ1-2,TRBV19,.,TGTGCCAGTAGCAGCGGCCCTAACTATGGCTACACCTTC,CASSSGPNYGYTF
.,TRBJ1-2,TRBV7-2,.,TGTGCCAGCAGCTCGGACCCTTCCTATGGCTACACCTTC,CASSSDPSYGYTF
.,TRBJ1-4,TRBV7-8,.,TGTGCCAGCAGCAAAGACAGTGCAACTAATGAAAAACTGTTTTTT,CASSKDSATNEKLFF
.,TRBJ2-2,TRBV30,.,TGTGCTTCCAACGGTCCTTCGAACACCGGGGAGCTGTTTTTT,CASNGPSNTGELFF
.,TRBJ2-3,TRBV30,.,TGTGCCTGGAGTGTGTCAGATACGCAGTATTTT,CAWSVSDTQYF
.,TRBJ1-5,TRBV7-8,.,TGTGCCAGCAGTGACCTGGGGGGTCAGCCCCAGCATTTT,CASSDLGGQPQHF
.,TRBJ1-5,TRBV27,.,TGTGCCAGCAGTCAAGGGAGGTATAGCAATCAGCCCCAGCATTTT,CASSQGRYSNQPQHF
TRBD2,TRBJ2-1,TRBV27,few,TGTGCCAGCAGTATCGGGACTAGCCATTACAATGAGCAGTTCTTC,CASSIGTSHYNEQFF
TRBD2,TRBJ2-7,TRBV5-6,.,TGTGCCAGCAGCTTGGCGGTAGCGGGAGGGCTGGGTTTGGGAGAGCAGTACTTC,CASSLAVAGGLGLGEQYF
.,TRBJ1-4,TRBV5-1,.,TGCGCCAGCAGCTTATGGGGAACTAATGAAAAACTGTTTTTT,CASSLWGTNEKLFF